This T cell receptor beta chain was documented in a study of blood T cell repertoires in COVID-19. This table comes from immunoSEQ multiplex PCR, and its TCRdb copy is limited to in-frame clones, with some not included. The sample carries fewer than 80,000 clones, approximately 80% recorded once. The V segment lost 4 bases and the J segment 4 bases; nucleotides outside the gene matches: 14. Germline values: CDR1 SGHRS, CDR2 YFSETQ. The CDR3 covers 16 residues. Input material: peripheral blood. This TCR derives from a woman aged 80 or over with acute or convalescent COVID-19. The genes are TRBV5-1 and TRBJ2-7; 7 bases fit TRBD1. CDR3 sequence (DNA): TGCGCCAGCAGCCTCCGGACAGGCGAGACTGGGTACGAGCAGTACTTC. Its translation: CASSLRTGETGYEQYF.